A single T cell receptor (beta chain) is shown here with its context. Its antigen is not identified. These data belong to a study of cytomegalovirus exposure and HLA in healthy donors. It was with 60 Vbeta and 13 Jbeta primers that the PCR ran. Using immunoSEQ multiplex PCR, the repertoire was profiled, and TCRdb retains in-frame clones only, with some absent. The table has about 160,000 clones, 70% to 80% seen once. Findings of the study overall: Several of the most significant clusters appeared linked to common viral pathogens, based on a later analysis. What a later analysis reportedly showed was that an Asian-associated ancestry cluster had fewer N-insertions than the roughly 700-donor mean.

V was trimmed by 0 bases and J by 5 bases, leaving 11 bases between them. This CDR3 has 15 amino acids. From germline, CDR1 is MNHNY and CDR2 SVGAGI (reference sequence). This chain links TRBV6-6 with TRBJ2-1, with D hard to call. The material sequenced was PBMCs. The receptor's source is a man in his fifties or sixties in good health and CMV-seropositive. This chain's CDR3 is CASSYSYQAHNEQFF. CDR3 DNA: TGTGCCAGCAGTTACTCGTACCAGGCCCACAATGAGCAGTTCTTC.